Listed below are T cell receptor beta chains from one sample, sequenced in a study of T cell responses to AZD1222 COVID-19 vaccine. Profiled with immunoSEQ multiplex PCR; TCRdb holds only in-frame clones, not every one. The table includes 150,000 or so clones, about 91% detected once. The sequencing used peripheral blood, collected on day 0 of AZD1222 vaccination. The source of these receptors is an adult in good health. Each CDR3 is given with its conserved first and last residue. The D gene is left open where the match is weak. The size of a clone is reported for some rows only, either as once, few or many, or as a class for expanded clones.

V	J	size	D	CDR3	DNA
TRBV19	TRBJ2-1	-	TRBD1	CASSIDGQGAYNEQFF	TGTGCCAGTAGTATAGATGGGCAGGGGGCGTACAATGAGCAGTTCTTC
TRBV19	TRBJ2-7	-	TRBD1	CASTRDRGPSSYEQYF	TGTGCCAGTACTCGGGACAGGGGGCCCTCCTCCTACGAGCAGTACTTC
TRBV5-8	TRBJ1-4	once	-	CASSLRQTSNEKLFF	TGTGCCAGCAGTCTCAGACAGACCTCTAATGAAAAACTGTTTTTT
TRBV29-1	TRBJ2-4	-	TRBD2	CSVEDTGGQSIQYF	TGCAGCGTTGAAGATACGGGGGGGCAGAGCATTCAGTACTTC
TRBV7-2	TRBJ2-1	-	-	CASSLNPAWQGQDNEQFF	TGTGCCAGCAGCTTAAATCCGGCCTGGCAGGGGCAGGACAATGAGCAGTTCTTC
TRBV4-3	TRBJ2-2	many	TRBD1	CASSQAPTGYTGELFF	TGCGCCAGCAGCCAAGCCCCGACAGGGTACACCGGGGAGCTGTTTTTT
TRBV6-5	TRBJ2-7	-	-	CATRVGGPYEQYF	TGTGCCACCAGGGTAGGTGGGCCCTACGAGCAGTACTTC
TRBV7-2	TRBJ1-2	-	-	CASSLDRIGFYGYTF	TGTGCCAGCAGCTTAGATCGGATAGGCTTCTATGGCTACACCTTC
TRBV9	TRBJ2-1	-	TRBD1	CASSPRQGSYNEQFF	TGTGCCAGCAGCCCCCGACAGGGCTCCTACAATGAGCAGTTCTTC
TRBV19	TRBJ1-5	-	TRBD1	CASSLDRGHDQPQHF	TGTGCCAGTAGCCTGGACAGGGGGCATGATCAGCCCCAGCATTTT
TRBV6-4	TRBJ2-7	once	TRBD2	CASSESGSGHEQYF	TGTGCCAGCAGCGAGAGCGGGAGCGGGCACGAGCAGTACTTC
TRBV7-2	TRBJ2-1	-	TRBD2	CASSLGRRGAYNEQFF	TGTGCCAGCAGCTTAGGTCGGCGGGGGGCGTACAATGAGCAGTTCTTC
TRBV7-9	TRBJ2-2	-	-	CASSLGPRGELFF	TGTGCCAGCAGCTTAGGCCCGAGGGGGGAGCTGTTTTTT
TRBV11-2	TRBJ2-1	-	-	CASSLAHNEQFF	TGTGCCAGCAGCTTAGCTCACAATGAGCAGTTCTTC
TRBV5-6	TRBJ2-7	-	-	CASSLGGYEQYF	TGTGCCAGCAGCTTGGGGGGATACGAGCAGTACTTC
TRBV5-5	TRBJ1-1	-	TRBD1	CASSFPETGELAEAFF	TGTGCCAGCAGCTTCCCAGAGACAGGGGAGTTGGCTGAAGCTTTCTTT